This TCR beta chain comes out of a study of OX40 agonist ivuxolimab in advanced cancers. Study context: Eligibility admitted prior anti-PD-1, anti-PD-L1 or anti-CTLA-4 therapy; around 42% had some. Overall study findings and caveats: Clonal expansion was among the lowest in partial responders at 0.1-3.0 mg/kg, especially CD8+.

The protocol was immunoSEQ multiplex PCR, while the TCRdb copy is restricted to in-frame clones and leaves out a portion. The data show more than 75,000 clones, around 85% seen once. No patient had autoimmune disease or received systemic immunosuppression. Researchers took blood at baseline, on cycle 4 day 1, and on cycle 7 day 1. Worth noting for this clone: Its antigen is not identified.

This specimen consisted of CD4+ or CD8+ T cells sorted from blood, obtained in a trial of the OX40 agonist ivuxolimab. The sequence derives from an adult with an advanced solid tumor such as melanoma, head and neck, liver or kidney cancer.

The CDR3, as DNA: TGTGCCAGCAGCTTGCCAGCCCAGGGGGCCAACGTCCTGACTTTC. Its translation is CASSLPAQGANVLTF. The V call is TRBV5-6, the J call TRBJ2-6; unclear D gene. CDR3 length equals 15 residues. Germline-derived CDR1 and CDR2 are SGHDT and YYEEEE. The V gene lost 1 base and the J gene lost 4 bases, with 9 bases spanning the gap.